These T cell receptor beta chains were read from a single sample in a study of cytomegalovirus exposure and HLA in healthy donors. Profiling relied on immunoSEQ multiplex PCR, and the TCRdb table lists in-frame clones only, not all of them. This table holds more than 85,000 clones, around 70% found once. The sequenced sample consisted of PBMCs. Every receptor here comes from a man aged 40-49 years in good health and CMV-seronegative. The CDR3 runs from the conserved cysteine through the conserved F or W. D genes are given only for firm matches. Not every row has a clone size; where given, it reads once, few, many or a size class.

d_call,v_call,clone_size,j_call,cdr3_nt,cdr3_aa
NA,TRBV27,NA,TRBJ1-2,TGTGCCAGCAGGCGTCCCGGACAGAACTATGGCTACACCTTC,CASRRPGQNYGYTF
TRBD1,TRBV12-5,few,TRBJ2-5,TGTGCTAGTGCCCCGGGACAGGGGGTTCAAGAGACCCAGTACTTC,CASAPGQGVQETQYF
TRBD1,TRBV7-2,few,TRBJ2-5,TGTGCCAGCAGCCTTTACAGGGGAGAGACCCAGTACTTC,CASSLYRGETQYF
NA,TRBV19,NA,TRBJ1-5,TGTGCCAGTACCCCTTTCGTGGCAGGAGGAAATCAGCCCCAGCATTTT,CASTPFVAGGNQPQHF
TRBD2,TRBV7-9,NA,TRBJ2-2,TGTGCCAGCAGCACCCTAGCGGGAGTTCCCGGGGAGCTGTTTTTT,CASSTLAGVPGELFF
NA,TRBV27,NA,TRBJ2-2,TGTGCCAGCAGTACACAAGAGAACACCGGGGAGCTGTTTTTT,CASSTQENTGELFF
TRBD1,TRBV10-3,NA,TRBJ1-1,TGTGCCATCGGTGAGAAGACAGGGCCTCGGGCTTTCTTT,CAIGEKTGPRAFF
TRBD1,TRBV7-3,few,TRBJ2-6,TGTGCCAGCAGCTCGGTACAGGGGACGGCTGTCCTGACTTTC,CASSSVQGTAVLTF
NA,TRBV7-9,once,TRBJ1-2,TGTGCCAGCAGCTTAGTAGTTCAGGGAAGTGGCTACACCTTC,CASSLVVQGSGYTF
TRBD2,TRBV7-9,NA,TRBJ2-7,TGTGCCAGCAGCCCGGGACTAGCGGGAGGGTACGAGCAGTACTTC,CASSPGLAGGYEQYF
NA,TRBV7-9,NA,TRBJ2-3,TGTGCCAGCAGCTACGGGGGCACAGATACGCAGTATTTT,CASSYGGTDTQYF
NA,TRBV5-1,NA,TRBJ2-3,TGCGCCAGCAGCTTGGGGGCGTACACAGATACGCAGTATTTT,CASSLGAYTDTQYF
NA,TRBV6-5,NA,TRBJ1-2,TGTGCCAGCACCGAGTTTGACGGCGGGGACTACACCTTC,CASTEFDGGDYTF
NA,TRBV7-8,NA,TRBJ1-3,TGTGCCAGCAGAGCGGACAGCTCCTCTGGAAACACCATATATTTT,CASRADSSSGNTIYF
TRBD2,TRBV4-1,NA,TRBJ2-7,TGCGCCAGCAGCCACCCTGCGGGGGGAACATACGAGCAGTACTTC,CASSHPAGGTYEQYF
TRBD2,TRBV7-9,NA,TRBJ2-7,TGTTCCAGCAGCGTCGGGGGGGTCTACGAGCAGTACTTC,CSSSVGGVYEQYF
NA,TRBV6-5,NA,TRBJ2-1,TGTGCCAGCAGTTACGCGGCTGACTTGTCCTACAATGAGCAGTTCTTC,CASSYAADLSYNEQFF
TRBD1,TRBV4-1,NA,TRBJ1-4,TGCGCCAGCAGCCAACGGGACAGATCTAATGAAAAACTGTTTTTT,CASSQRDRSNEKLFF
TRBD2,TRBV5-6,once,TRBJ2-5,TGTGCCAGCAGCTTTAAGCGGACTAGCGTGTACCAAGAGACCCAGTACTTC,CASSFKRTSVYQETQYF
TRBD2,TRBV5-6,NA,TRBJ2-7,TGTGCCAGCACCAGCGGGAGTCCCTACGAGCAGTACTTC,CASTSGSPYEQYF
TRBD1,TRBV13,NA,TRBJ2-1,TGTGCCAGCAGCTTGATTGGACAGGGCTACAATGAGCAGTTCTTC,CASSLIGQGYNEQFF
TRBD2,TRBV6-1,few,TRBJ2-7,TGTGCCAGCAGCTCCCGGGGCGGGGGGGTTTACGAGCAGTACTTC,CASSSRGGGVYEQYF
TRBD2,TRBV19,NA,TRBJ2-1,TGTGCCAGTAGTCCCGGGACTAGGCACAATGAGCAGTTCTTC,CASSPGTRHNEQFF
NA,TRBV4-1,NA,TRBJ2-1,TGCGCCAGCAGCCAAGGGACCCCTCTCGAGGGCAACAATGAGCAGTTCTTC,CASSQGTPLEGNNEQFF
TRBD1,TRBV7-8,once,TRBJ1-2,TGTGCCAGCAGCTTCGGGACAGGACCTTTCTATGGCTACACCTTC,CASSFGTGPFYGYTF
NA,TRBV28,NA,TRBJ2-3,TGTGCCAGCAGTCTCGTCCCCAGGGTTGGCACAGATACGCAGTATTTT,CASSLVPRVGTDTQYF